This TCR beta chain is from a study of blood T cell repertoires in COVID-19. Study-level background: PBMCs, B-cell-depleted T cells, or T cells provided the cDNA or gDNA that made up the material.

V was clipped by 5 bases and J by 2 bases; unmatched bases: 8. Germline-derived CDR1 and CDR2 are GTSNPN and SVGIG (reference sequence). The CDR3 extends over 16 amino acids. Authors' analysis steps: How many nucleated cells were present was estimated from reference gene primer amplification. The repertoire was sequenced with immunoSEQ multiplex PCR; TCRdb's copy has only in-frame clones and lacks some. V, J and clone size were drawn from that table, and D and trimming were deduced from the DNA. The table shows about 40,000 clones, with approximately 80% occurring only once. J is TRBJ2-7 and V is TRBV30; 14 positions match TRBD2. The source of this sequence is a woman between 55 and 75 years old with acute or convalescent COVID-19. The material sequenced was peripheral blood. CDR3 in DNA: TGTGCCTGGGGGACTAGCGGGAGCAGAACTACCTACGAGCAGTACTTC. Its protein product is CAWGTSGSRTTYEQYF.